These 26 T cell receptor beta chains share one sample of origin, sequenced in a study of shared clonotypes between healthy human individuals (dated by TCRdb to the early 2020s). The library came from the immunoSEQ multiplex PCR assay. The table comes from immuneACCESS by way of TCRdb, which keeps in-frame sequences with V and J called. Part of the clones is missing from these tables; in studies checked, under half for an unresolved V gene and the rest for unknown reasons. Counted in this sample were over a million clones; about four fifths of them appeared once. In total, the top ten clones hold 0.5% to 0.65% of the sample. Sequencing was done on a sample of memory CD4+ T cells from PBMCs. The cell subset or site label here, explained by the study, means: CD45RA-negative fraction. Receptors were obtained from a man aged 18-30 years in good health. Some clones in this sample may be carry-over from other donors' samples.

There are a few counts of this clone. The CDR3 spells CASSINPPDTQYF. Here the CDR3 DNA reads TGTGCCAGCAGCATCAACCCCCCAGATACGCAGTATTTT. V usage is TRBV7-2 and J usage is TRBJ2-3; no clear D gene. Germline loops: CDR1 SGHTA, CDR2 FQGNSA. The CDR3 sequence is 13 residues long. V dropped 5 bases and J dropped 4 bases, with 10 bases sitting between them.

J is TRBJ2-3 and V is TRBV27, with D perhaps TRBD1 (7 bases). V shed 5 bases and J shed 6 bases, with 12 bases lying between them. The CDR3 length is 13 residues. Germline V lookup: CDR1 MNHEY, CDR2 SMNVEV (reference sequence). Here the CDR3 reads CASSQSGGDTQYF. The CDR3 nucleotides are TGTGCCAGCAGTCAATCAGGGGGGGATACGCAGTATTTT.

The DNA for the CDR3 is TGTGCCAGCAGCTGGTCGAACGGGGAGCTGTTTTTT. It specifies CASSWSNGELFF. The chain carries TRBV7-3 and TRBJ2-2; D ambiguous. The germline V gene encodes CDR1 SGHTA and CDR2 FQGTGA. This CDR3 spans 12 amino acids. Trimming took 4 bases from V and 7 from J, leaving 7 bases between them.

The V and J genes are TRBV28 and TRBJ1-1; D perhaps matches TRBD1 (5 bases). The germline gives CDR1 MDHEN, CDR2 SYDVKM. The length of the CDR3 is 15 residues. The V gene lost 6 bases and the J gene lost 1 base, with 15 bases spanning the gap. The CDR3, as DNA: TGTGCCAGCAGCTTCGGGACTGCCACGAACACTGAAGCTTTCTTT. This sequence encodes CASSFGTATNTEAFF. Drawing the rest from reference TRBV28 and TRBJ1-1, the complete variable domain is DVKVTQSSRYLVKRTGEKVFLECVQDMDHENMFWYRQDPGLGLRLIYFSYDVKMKEKGDIPEGYSVSREKKERFSLILESASTNQTSMYLCASSFGTATNTEAFFGQGTRLTVV.

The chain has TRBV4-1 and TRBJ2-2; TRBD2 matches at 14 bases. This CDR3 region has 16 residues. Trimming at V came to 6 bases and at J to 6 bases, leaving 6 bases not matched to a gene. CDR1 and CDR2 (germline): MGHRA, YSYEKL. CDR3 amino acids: CASSRLAGGEAGELFF. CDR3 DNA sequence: TGCGCCAGCAGTCGACTAGCGGGAGGGGAGGCCGGGGAGCTGTTTTTT.

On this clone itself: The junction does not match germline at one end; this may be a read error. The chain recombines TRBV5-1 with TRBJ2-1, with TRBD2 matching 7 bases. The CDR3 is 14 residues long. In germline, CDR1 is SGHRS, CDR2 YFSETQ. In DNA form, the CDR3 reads TGCACCAGCAGCGACTCGACTAGCTTAGTCAGAAGGTTCTTC. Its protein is CTSSDSTSLVRRFF. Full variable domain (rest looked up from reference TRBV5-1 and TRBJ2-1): KAGVTQTPRYLIKTRGQQVTLSCSPISGHRSVSWYQQTPGQGLQFLFEYFSETQRNKGNFPGRFSGRQFSNSRSEMNVSTLELGDSALYLCTSSDSTSLVRRFFGPGTRLTVL.

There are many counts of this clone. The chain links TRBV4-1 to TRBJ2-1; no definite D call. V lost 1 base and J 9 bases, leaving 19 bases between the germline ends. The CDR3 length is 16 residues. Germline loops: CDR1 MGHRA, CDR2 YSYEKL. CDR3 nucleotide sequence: TGCGCCAGCAGCCAAGTTGCCAGTAAGGGCTTTCGTGAGCAGTTCTTC. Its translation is CASSQVASKGFREQFF.

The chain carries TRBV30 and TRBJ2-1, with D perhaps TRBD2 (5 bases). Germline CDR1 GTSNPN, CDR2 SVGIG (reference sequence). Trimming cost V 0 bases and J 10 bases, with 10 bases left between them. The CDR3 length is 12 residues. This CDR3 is CAWSVQAAEQFF. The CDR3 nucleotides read TGTGCCTGGAGTGTACAAGCGGCCGAGCAGTTCTTC.

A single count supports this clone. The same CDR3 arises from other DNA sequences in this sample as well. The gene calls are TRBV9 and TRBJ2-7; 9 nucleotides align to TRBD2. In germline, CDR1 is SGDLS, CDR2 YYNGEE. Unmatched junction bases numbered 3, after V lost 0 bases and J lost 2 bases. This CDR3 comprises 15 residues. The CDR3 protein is CASSVEAGGPYEQYF. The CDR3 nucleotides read TGTGCCAGCAGCGTAGAAGCGGGAGGACCCTACGAGCAGTACTTC.

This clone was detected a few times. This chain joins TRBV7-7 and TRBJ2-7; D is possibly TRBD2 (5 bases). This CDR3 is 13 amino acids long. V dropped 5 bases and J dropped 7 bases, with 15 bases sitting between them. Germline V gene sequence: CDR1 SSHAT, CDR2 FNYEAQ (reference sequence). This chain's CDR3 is CASSPGSVGEQYF. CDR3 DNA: TGTGCCAGCAGCCCGGGGTCGGTAGGGGAGCAGTACTTC.

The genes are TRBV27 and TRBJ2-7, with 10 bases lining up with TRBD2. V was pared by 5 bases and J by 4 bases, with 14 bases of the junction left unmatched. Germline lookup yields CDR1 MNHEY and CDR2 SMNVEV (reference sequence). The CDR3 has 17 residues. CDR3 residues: CASSPPSGRGLVYEQYF. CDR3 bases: TGTGCCAGCAGTCCCCCCAGCGGGAGGGGTTTAGTGTACGAGCAGTACTTC.

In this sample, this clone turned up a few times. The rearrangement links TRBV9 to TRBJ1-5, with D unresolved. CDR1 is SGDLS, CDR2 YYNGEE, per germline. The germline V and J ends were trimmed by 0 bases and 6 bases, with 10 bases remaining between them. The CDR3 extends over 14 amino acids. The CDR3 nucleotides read TGTGCCAGCAGCGTAGAAGGGCACGGTCAGCCCCAGCATTTT. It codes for CASSVEGHGQPQHF.

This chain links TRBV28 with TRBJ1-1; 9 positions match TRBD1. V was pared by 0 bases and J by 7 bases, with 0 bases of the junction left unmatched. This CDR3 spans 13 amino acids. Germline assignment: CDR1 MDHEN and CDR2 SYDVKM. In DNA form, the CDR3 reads TGTGCCAGCAGTTTATGGGGACAGGGTGAAGCTTTCTTT. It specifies CASSLWGQGEAFF. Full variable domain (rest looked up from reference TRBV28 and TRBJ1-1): DVKVTQSSRYLVKRTGEKVFLECVQDMDHENMFWYRQDPGLGLRLIYFSYDVKMKEKGDIPEGYSVSREKKERFSLILESASTNQTSMYLCASSLWGQGEAFFGQGTRLTVV.

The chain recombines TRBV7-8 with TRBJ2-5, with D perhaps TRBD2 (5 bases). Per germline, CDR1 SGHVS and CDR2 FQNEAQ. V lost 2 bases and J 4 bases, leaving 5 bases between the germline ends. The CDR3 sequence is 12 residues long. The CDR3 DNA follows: TGTGCCAGCAGCTTACGGGGAGAGACCCAGTACTTC. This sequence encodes CASSLRGETQYF.

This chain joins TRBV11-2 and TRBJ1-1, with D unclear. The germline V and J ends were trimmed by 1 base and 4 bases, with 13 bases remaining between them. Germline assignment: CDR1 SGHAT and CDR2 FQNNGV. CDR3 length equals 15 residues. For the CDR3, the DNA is TGTGCCAGCAGCTTAGCCCTGAAGTGGGGCACTGAAGCTTTCTTT. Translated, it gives CASSLALKWGTEAFF.

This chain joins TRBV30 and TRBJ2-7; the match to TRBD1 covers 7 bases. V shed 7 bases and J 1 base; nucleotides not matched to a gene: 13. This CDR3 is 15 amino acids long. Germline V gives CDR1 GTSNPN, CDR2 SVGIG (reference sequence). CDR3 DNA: TGTGCCTCGACAGGGTCAAAGGCCAGTTCCTACGAGCAGTACTTC. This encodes CASTGSKASSYEQYF.

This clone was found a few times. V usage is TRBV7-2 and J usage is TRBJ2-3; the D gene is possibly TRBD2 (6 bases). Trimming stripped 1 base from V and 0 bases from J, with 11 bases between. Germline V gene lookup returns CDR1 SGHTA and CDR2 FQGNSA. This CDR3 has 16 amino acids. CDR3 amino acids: CASSLGASDSTDTQYF. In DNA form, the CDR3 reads TGTGCCAGCAGCTTAGGGGCTAGCGATAGCACAGATACGCAGTATTTT.

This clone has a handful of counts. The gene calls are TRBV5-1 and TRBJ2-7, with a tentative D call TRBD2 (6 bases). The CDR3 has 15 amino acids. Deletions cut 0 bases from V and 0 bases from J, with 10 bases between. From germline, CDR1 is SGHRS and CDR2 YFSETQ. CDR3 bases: TGCGCCAGCAGCTTGGATCCTAGCGTCTCCTACGAGCAGTACTTC. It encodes CASSLDPSVSYEQYF.

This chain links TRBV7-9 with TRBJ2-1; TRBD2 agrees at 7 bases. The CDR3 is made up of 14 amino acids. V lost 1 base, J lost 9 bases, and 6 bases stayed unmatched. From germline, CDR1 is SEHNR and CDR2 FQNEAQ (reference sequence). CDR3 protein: CASSLVGGLGEQFF. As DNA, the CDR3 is TGTGCCAGCAGCTTAGTGGGAGGGCTGGGTGAGCAGTTCTTC.

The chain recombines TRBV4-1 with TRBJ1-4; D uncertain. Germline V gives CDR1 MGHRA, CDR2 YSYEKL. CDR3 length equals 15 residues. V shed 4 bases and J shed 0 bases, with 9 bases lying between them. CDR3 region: CASSPQPTTNEKLFF. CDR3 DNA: TGCGCCAGCAGCCCCCAGCCTACAACTAATGAAAAACTGTTTTTT.

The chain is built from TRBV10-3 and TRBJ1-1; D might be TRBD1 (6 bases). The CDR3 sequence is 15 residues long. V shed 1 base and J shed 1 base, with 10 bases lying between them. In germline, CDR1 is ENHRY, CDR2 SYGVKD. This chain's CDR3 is CAISEYGQPNTEAFF. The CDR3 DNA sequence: TGTGCCATCAGTGAGTACGGACAGCCGAACACTGAAGCTTTCTTT.

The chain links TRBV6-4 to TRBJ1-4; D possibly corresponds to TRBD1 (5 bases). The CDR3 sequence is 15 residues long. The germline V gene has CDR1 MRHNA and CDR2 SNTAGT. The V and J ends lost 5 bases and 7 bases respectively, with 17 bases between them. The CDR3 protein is CASSLVPGMGEKLFF. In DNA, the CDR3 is TGTGCCAGCAGTCTCGTTCCAGGGATGGGTGAAAAACTGTTTTTT.

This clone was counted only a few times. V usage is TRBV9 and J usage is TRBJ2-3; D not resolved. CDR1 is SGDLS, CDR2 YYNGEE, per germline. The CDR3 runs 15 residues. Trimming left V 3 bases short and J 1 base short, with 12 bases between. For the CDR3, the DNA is TGTGCCAGCAGCGCCCGGTCCACACGCACAGATACGCAGTATTTT. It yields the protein CASSARSTRTDTQYF.

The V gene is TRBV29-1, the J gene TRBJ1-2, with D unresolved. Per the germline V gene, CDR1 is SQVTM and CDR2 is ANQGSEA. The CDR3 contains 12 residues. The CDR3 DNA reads TGCAGGAAGGACGTTGAAGCCTATGGCTACACCTTC. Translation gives CRKDVEAYGYTF. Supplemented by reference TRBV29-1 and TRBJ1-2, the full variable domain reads SAVISQKPSRDICQRGTSLTIQCQVDSQVTMMFWYRQQPGQSLTLIATANQGSEATYESGFVIDKFPISRPNLTFSTLTVSNMSPEDSSIYLCRKDVEAYGYTFGSGTRLTVV.

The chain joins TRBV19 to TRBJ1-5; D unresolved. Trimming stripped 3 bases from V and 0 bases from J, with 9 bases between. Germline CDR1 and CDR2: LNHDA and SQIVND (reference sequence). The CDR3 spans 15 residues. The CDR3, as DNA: TGTGCCAGTAGTATGCACAGTCATAGCAATCAGCCCCAGCATTTT. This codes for CASSMHSHSNQPQHF.

In DNA, the CDR3 is TGTGCCAGCACCCGGACTAGCGATGCAGATACGCAGTATTTT. It is translated as CASTRTSDADTQYF. The chain couples TRBV6-6 to TRBJ2-3; TRBD2 agrees at 9 bases. Germline lookup yields CDR1 MNHNY and CDR2 SVGAGI (reference sequence). The CDR3 is 14 residues long. V gave up 7 bases and J gave up 4 bases; unmatched junction bases: 6.